This paragraph covers one TCR beta chain sequence. This sample stems from a study of blood T cell repertoires in COVID-19. As for the study in general: Sources were T cells, B-cell-depleted T cells, or PBMCs; the material itself was cDNA or gDNA.

TCRdb's copy holds only in-frame clones and misses some; the assay was immunoSEQ multiplex PCR. The sample has 190,000 or so clones; over 75% are singletons. Germline V CDR1 and CDR2: SNHLY, FYNNEI. V dropped 5 bases and J dropped 6; count of bases not matched to a gene: 10. This CDR3 is built from 15 residues. The sequencing sample was made of peripheral blood. This clonotype was obtained from a man aged 50 to 60 who had recovered from COVID-19. This chain links TRBV2 with TRBJ2-7; 10 nucleotides line up with TRBD1. CDR3 residues: CASSQEGQGLAEQYF. The CDR3 DNA reads TGTGCCAGCAGTCAGGAGGGACAGGGGTTAGCCGAGCAGTACTTC.